This T cell receptor beta chain was obtained from a study of T cells after posttransplantation cyclophosphamide. Trimming took off 0 bases at V and 5 bases at J, with 6 bases between the two ends. The CDR3 runs to 12 residues. Per the germline V gene, CDR1 is SGHRS and CDR2 is YFSETQ. Comment on this clone: Its antigen is currently unknown.

Sampled 1 year posttransplant, controls received myeloablative marrow transplants, methotrexate and a calcineurin inhibitor. General study points: Donor CD8+ memory clones often dominated recipient blood repertoires at later times. Recipient CMV seropositivity and CMV reactivation strongly tracked TRB clonality.

Here immunoSEQ multiplex PCR was the method, and the copy in TCRdb shows in-frame clones only, minus some. The table shows about 15,000 clones, with roughly 80% occurring only once. V usage is TRBV5-1 and J usage is TRBJ2-7, with D perhaps TRBD2 (5 bases). The sequence was obtained from a male patient aged 18-30 years who received an allogeneic stem cell transplant from a related donor, was CMV-positive, and had no GVHD. Some of these T cells may belong to the graft donor. Specimen: PBMCs, collected 350 to 400 days after allogeneic stem cell transplant with calcineurin inhibitor and methotrexate. This chain's CDR3 is CASSLAGNEQYF. CDR3 bases: TGCGCCAGCAGCTTGGCCGGGAACGAGCAGTACTTC.